The 14 T cell receptor beta chains below were found in one sample sequenced in a study of blood T cell repertoires in COVID-19. Repertoires were generated with immunoSEQ multiplex PCR, while TCRdb's copy carries only in-frame clones and drops some. The sample includes some 170,000 clones, over 80% seen only once; the top ten take about 7%. The sequencing sample was made of peripheral blood. The receptors derive from a woman aged 35 to 49 with COVID-19, enrolled during active disease.

The chain joins TRBV5-1 to TRBJ2-7; 8 bases map to TRBD1. The junction had 7 bases not matched to a gene; V was cut back by 5 bases and J by 3 bases. The CDR3 runs to 14 residues. Germline V gives CDR1 SGHRS, CDR2 YFSETQ. The CDR3, as DNA: TGCGCCAGCAGTCCCTCAGGACAGGGCTACGAGCAGTACTTC. Encoded protein: CASSPSGQGYEQYF.

The chain joins TRBV5-4 to TRBJ2-2, with TRBD1 identical over 9 bases. Germline V gene lookup returns CDR1 SGHNT and CDR2 YYREEE (reference sequence). V shed 4 bases, J shed 7 bases, and the junction held 8 bases outside the gene matches. The length of the CDR3 is 15 residues. For the CDR3, the DNA is TGTGCCAGCAGCCCAGGACAGGGGCGGAACGGGGAGCTGTTTTTT. It yields the protein CASSPGQGRNGELFF. The full variable domain, rest sourced from reference TRBV5-4 and TRBJ2-2, is ETGVTQSPTHLIKTRGQQVTLRCSSQSGHNTVSWYQQALGQGPQFIFQYYREEENGRGNFPPRFSGLQFPNYSSELNVNALELDDSALYLCASSPGQGRNGELFFGEGSRLTVL.

This clone was counted between two and nine times. The gene calls are TRBV5-1 and TRBJ1-2; unclear D gene. There are 10 residues in the CDR3. The V gene's germline CDR1 is SGHRS and CDR2 YFSETQ. V was clipped by 4 bases and J by 9 bases, with 7 bases between them. The CDR3 sequence: CASSLQSYTF. CDR3 nucleotides: TGCGCCAGCAGCCTACAGAGCTACACCTTC.

The chain is built from TRBV6-6 and TRBJ2-7; D uncertain. The CDR3 spans 12 residues. Germline V lookup: CDR1 MNHNY, CDR2 SVGAGI (reference sequence). The V end was cut by 10 bases, the J end by 1 base, with 11 bases between. CDR3 bases: TGTGCCACCTCAGGCCTTTCCTACGAGCAGTACTTC. Protein: CATSGLSYEQYF.

The J gene is TRBJ2-7, the V gene TRBV6-1; D possibly corresponds to TRBD2 (6 bases). Germline loops: CDR1 MNHNS, CDR2 SASEGT. The ends were cut back, 4 bases at V and 3 bases at J, with 19 bases in the middle. The length of the CDR3 is 16 residues. The CDR3 DNA follows: TGTGCCAGCAGTGTTGGGCGCGGGACCCCAAACTACGAGCAGTACTTC. Its translation: CASSVGRGTPNYEQYF.

The chain couples TRBV28 to TRBJ1-4; perhaps TRBD1 as D (6 bases). Trimming cost V 3 bases and J 3 bases, with 11 bases left between them. The CDR3 has 15 residues. From germline, CDR1 is MDHEN and CDR2 SYDVKM. CDR3 amino acids: CASSFQGQSNEKLFF. The CDR3, as DNA: TGTGCCAGCAGTTTCCAGGGACAATCTAATGAAAAACTGTTTTTT.

The V call is TRBV28, the J call TRBJ1-6; 7 positions agree with TRBD1. The CDR3 extends over 16 amino acids. Germline lookup yields CDR1 MDHEN and CDR2 SYDVKM. V shed 5 bases, J shed 4 bases, and the junction held 8 bases outside the gene matches. CDR3 residues: CASSPLSTGYNSPLHF. The CDR3, as DNA: TGTGCCAGCAGTCCCCTTTCGACAGGGTATAATTCACCCCTCCACTTT. Supplemented by reference TRBV28 and TRBJ1-6, the full variable domain reads DVKVTQSSRYLVKRTGEKVFLECVQDMDHENMFWYRQDPGLGLRLIYFSYDVKMKEKGDIPEGYSVSREKKERFSLILESASTNQTSMYLCASSPLSTGYNSPLHFGNGTRLTVT.

This clone was observed a single time. The rearrangement links TRBV7-6 to TRBJ1-2; D gene uncertain. CDR3 length equals 13 residues. Trimming shortened V by 3 bases and J by 5 bases, and 10 bases separated the two germline ends. Per the germline V gene, CDR1 is SGHVS and CDR2 is FNYEAQ. Here the CDR3 DNA reads TGTGCCAGCAGCTTCTCCGACATATATGGCTACACCTTC. This translates into CASSFSDIYGYTF. Variable domain in full (rest from reference TRBV7-6 and TRBJ1-2): GAGVSQSPRYKVTKRGQDVALRCDPISGHVSLYWYRQALGQGPEFLTYFNYEAQQDKSGLPNDRFSAERPEGSISTLTIQRTEQRDSAMYRCASSFSDIYGYTFGSGTRLTVV.

The V call is TRBV5-4, the J call TRBJ2-3; a possible D gene is TRBD1 (5 bases). V was shortened by 1 base and J by 6 bases, with 9 bases between the two germline ends. The germline gives CDR1 SGHNT, CDR2 YYREEE (reference sequence). This CDR3 comprises 13 residues. CDR3: CASSLLGADTQYF. In DNA form, the CDR3 reads TGTGCCAGCAGCTTGTTAGGGGCGGATACGCAGTATTTT.

The chain joins TRBV5-6 to TRBJ2-1; the D is unclear. Germline CDR1 SGHDT, CDR2 YYEEEE. The V gene lost 0 bases and the J gene lost 8 bases, with 9 bases spanning the gap. CDR3 size: 13 residues. CDR3 loop: CASSLDVSDEQFF. The CDR3 bases are TGTGCCAGCAGCTTGGACGTTTCGGATGAGCAGTTCTTC.

The rearrangement links TRBV24-1 to TRBJ1-5; 8 bases are shared with TRBD1. CDR3 size: 17 residues. CDR1 and CDR2 from the germline V gene are KGHDR and SFDVKD. J gave up 0 bases and V 5 bases, and 8 bases lay outside the gene matches. CDR3 in amino acids: CATSASGGSYSNQPQHF. CDR3 sequence (DNA): TGTGCCACCAGTGCCTCAGGGGGCAGTTATAGCAATCAGCCCCAGCATTTT.

The J gene is TRBJ2-3, the V gene TRBV5-4; perhaps TRBD1 as D (5 bases). CDR1 and CDR2 from the germline V gene are SGHNT and YYREEE (reference sequence). V was clipped by 3 bases and J by 2 bases, with 16 bases between them. The CDR3 is 16 amino acids. CDR3 sequence reads: CASSWPTEDTTDTQYF. CDR3 DNA: TGTGCCAGCAGCTGGCCCACCGAGGACACCACAGATACGCAGTATTTT.

The chain has TRBV7-3 and TRBJ2-1, with 10 bases matching TRBD2. This CDR3 spans 16 amino acids. V lost 5 bases, J lost 0 bases, and 4 bases stayed unmatched. CDR1 SGHTA and CDR2 FQGTGA come from the germline V gene. The CDR3 region is CASSHSSGSSYNEQFF. CDR3 sequence (DNA): TGTGCCAGCAGCCATTCTAGCGGGAGCTCCTACAATGAGCAGTTCTTC.

The rearrangement links TRBV9 to TRBJ2-1; tentative D call: TRBD1 (6 bases). The CDR3 is 15 amino acids. V lost 0 bases to trimming and J lost 4 bases, with 11 bases between them. Germline assignment: CDR1 SGDLS and CDR2 YYNGEE. The CDR3 protein is CASSVGWGPYNEQFF. The CDR3 nucleotides read TGTGCCAGCAGCGTAGGCTGGGGGCCGTACAATGAGCAGTTCTTC. The whole variable domain, remainder taken from reference TRBV9 and TRBJ2-1, is DSGVTQTPKHLITATGQRVTLRCSPRSGDLSVYWYQQSLDQGLQFLIQYYNGEERAKGNILERFSAQQFPDLHSELNLSSLELGDSALYFCASSVGWGPYNEQFFGPGTRLTVL.